This T cell receptor beta chain originates from a study of T cells expressing NK-cell markers. The study, taken as a whole, reports: In a few donors, dominant clonotypes made up about 28.3-65% of CD3+CD56-NKG2C+ cells. For a handful of donors, the dominant NKG2C+ clonotypes made up roughly 1.0-7.5% of their CD8+ T cells.

For this clonotype: Its antigen is unknown.

TCRdb reprocessed the 5' RACE reads; each CDR3 protein has one entry and no DNA is given. The data show roughly 180,000 distinct CDR3 sequences, and the top ten clones hold 18%. CDR3 length equals 14 residues. Germline-derived CDR1 and CDR2 are GTSNPN and SVGIG (reference sequence). This sequence originates from a woman between 18 and 70 years old in good health. Sequencing was carried out using blood T cells: a sorted CD56 or NKG2C T cell subset, CD4+ or CD8+ T cells, or bulk PBMC T cells (not recorded which). The rearrangement links TRBV30 to TRBJ2-3. The CDR3 sequence is CAWSRTTSTDTQYF. The full variable domain, its missing parts supplied by reference TRBV30 and TRBJ2-3, is SQTIHQWPATLVQPVGSPLSLECTVEGTSNPNLYWYRQAAGRGLQLLFYSVGIGQISSEVPQNLSASRPQDRQFILSSKKLLLSDSGFYLCAWSRTTSTDTQYFGPGTRLTVL.